A single sample gave rise to the 14 T cell receptor beta chains below, sequenced in a study of immune aging and cytomegalovirus after organ transplant. Their antigens remain unidentified. The time point is: five sample-tagged time points from pre-transplant (day -1) to day 368 post-transplant, pooled. A microwell BD Rhapsody targeted mRNA and AbSeq workflow captured the cells and built the libraries. Using its own MiXCR run on the single-cell sequencing reads, TCRdb lists one record per CDR3 protein. The table lists about 21,000 distinct CDR3 sequences, more than 35% of them singletons. The sequencing here drew on CMV peptide-activated CD4+ and CD8+ T cells sorted from blood, taken at five time points, pooled. Noted subset: sorted CD8+CD137+ and CD4+CD154+ T cells after about 12 h CMV IE-1 peptide stimulation. Receptors originate from a female donor who had a heart transplant and CMV viremia.

This clonotype was seen only a few times. The genes are TRBV20-1 and TRBJ2-3; 8 nucleotides agree with TRBD2. Germline-derived CDR1 and CDR2 are DFQATT and SNEGSKA (reference sequence). V was pared by 8 bases and J by 1 base, with 5 bases of the junction left unmatched. The CDR3 runs to 13 residues. CDR3 region: CSMTSDGTDTQYF. CDR3 coding DNA: TGCAGTATGACTAGCGACGGCACAGATACGCAGTATTTT.

This clonotype has more than one count but fewer than ten. A far larger clone is one nucleotide away, so this likely arose from a read error. The chain carries TRBV25-1 and TRBJ2-3; 7 bases are shared with TRBD2. The DNA end lines up better with TRBJ2-1; the J call may be wrong. Germline V gene data show CDR1 as MGHDK and CDR2 as SYGVNS. CDR3 length: 16 residues. CDR3 bases: TGTGCCGGCAGTGATTACCGGGACTACCCGACAAATGAGCAGTTCTTC. This codes for CAGSDYRDYPTNEQFF.

On this clonotype itself: One end of the junction is discordant with germline, which a read error may explain. J is TRBJ2-7 and V is TRBV28; no reliable D call. In germline, CDR1 is MDHEN, CDR2 SYDVKM. This CDR3 spans 13 amino acids. The CDR3 nucleotides read TGTGCCAGCAGTTTGTCAGTGTCCTACGAGCAGCACTTC. Translated: CASSLSVSYEQHF.

This clonotype ranks as medium-sized. The chain combines TRBV5-1 with TRBJ1-5; TRBD1 agrees at 7 bases. V was clipped by 4 bases and J by 5 bases; unmatched bases: 6. The CDR3 runs to 14 residues. Germline V gene sequence: CDR1 SGHRS, CDR2 YFSETQ. CDR3 in DNA: TGCGCCAGCAGCACCACAGGGGCTGATCAGCCCCAGCATTTT. Amino acid sequence: CASSTTGADQPQHF.

The rearrangement uses TRBV27 and TRBJ1-6, with D uncertain. Per germline, CDR1 MNHEY and CDR2 SMNVEV (reference sequence). V was trimmed by 0 bases and J by 6 bases, leaving 21 bases between them. This CDR3 is built from 19 residues. The CDR3 bases are TGTGCCAGCAGTTTATCGAAGGGCAGTAGCCGGGCACTTAATTCACCCCTCCACTTT. Translated, it gives CASSLSKGSSRALNSPLHF.

In its sample, this clonotype was seen many times. CDR3 sequence: CASSLDGNYGYTF. CDR3 nucleotides: TGCGCCAGCAGCTTGGACGGGAACTATGGCTACACCTTC. This chain joins TRBV5-1 and TRBJ1-2; D unclear. Trimming took off 0 bases at V and 2 bases at J, with 5 bases between the two ends. CDR3 length: 13 residues. Germline lookup yields CDR1 SGHRS and CDR2 YFSETQ.

This clonotype was detected ten times or more. The chain has TRBV5-8 and TRBJ2-2, with D tentatively TRBD2 (5 bases). The CDR3 length is 14 residues. Looked up from germline, CDR1 is SGHTS and CDR2 is YDEGEE. Deletions cut 1 base from V and 6 bases from J, with 10 bases between. The CDR3 DNA follows: TGTGCCAGCAGCTTGTCGCTAGCTCCCGGGGAGCTGTTTTTT. Its translation: CASSLSLAPGELFF.

The rearrangement links TRBV5-1 to TRBJ2-7, with 7 bases that match TRBD2. Trimming cost V 0 bases and J 2 bases; bases outside gene matches: 5. The CDR3 totals 15 residues. Germline CDR1 is SGHRS and CDR2 is YFSETQ. The CDR3 nucleotides read TGCGCCAGCAGCTTGGCGGGGCGGGAGCCCTACGAGCAGTACTTC. This translates into CASSLAGREPYEQYF.

V is TRBV6-5 and J is TRBJ2-1; TRBD1 is a possible D gene (6 bases). Trimming took off 2 bases at V and 1 base at J, with 9 bases between the two ends. CDR3 size: 15 residues. CDR1 MNHEY and CDR2 SVGAGI come from the germline V gene. The CDR3 nucleotides read TGTGCCAGCAGTTACGTGGGGGCGTCCTACAATGAGCAGTTCTTC. This codes for CASSYVGASYNEQFF.

On this clonotype: A read error may produce the germline difference seen at one junction end. This chain joins TRBV2 and TRBJ1-1; no firm D call. The germline V gene encodes CDR1 SNHLY and CDR2 FYNNEI. This CDR3 has 14 amino acids. The CDR3, as DNA: TGCGCCAGCAGTGTTGGAGCGGGTTGGATGGGAGCTTTCTTT. It codes for CASSVGAGWMGAFF. Looking up the rest from reference TRBV2 and TRBJ1-1 gives the full variable domain: EPEVTQTPSHQVTQMGQEVILRCVPISNHLYFYWYRQILGQKVEFLVSFYNNEISEKSEIFDDQFSVERPDGSNFTLKIRSTKLEDSAMYFCASSVGAGWMGAFFGQGTRLTVV.

This chain links TRBV5-1 with TRBJ2-1, with 10 bases that match TRBD2. Losses at the gene ends were 7 bases for V and 8 bases for J; bases not matched to a gene: 6. From germline, CDR1 is SGHRS and CDR2 YFSETQ. The CDR3 extends over 13 amino acids. CDR3 bases: TGCGCCAGCGAGGCTAGCGGGAGATATGAGCAGTTCTTC. This sequence encodes CASEASGRYEQFF.

This clonotype was seen only once. This chain links TRBV5-1 with TRBJ2-1; 8 positions match TRBD1. This CDR3 is 16 amino acids long. V gave up 1 base and J gave up 0 bases; unmatched junction bases: 3. CDR1 is SGHRS and CDR2 is YFSETQ in the germline V gene. CDR3 loop: CASSLSGGSSYNEQFF. For the CDR3, the DNA is TGCGCCAGCAGCTTGTCAGGGGGCAGCTCCTACAATGAGCAGTTCTTC.

This clonotype has a handful of counts. The chain joins TRBV1 to TRBJ2-1; the table assigns TRBD2, which was not confirmed against the DNA. TRBV1 is recorded as a pseudogene. The CDR3 has 16 amino acids. The CDR3: CTSSQDGGRGFHEQFF. CDR3 in DNA: TGCACCAGCAGCCAAGATGGTGGGAGAGGATTTCATGAGCAGTTCTTC.

This chain connects TRBV7-2 to TRBJ2-5; D is ambiguous. V lost 8 bases and J lost 5, with 15 bases in between. The CDR3 is made up of 13 amino acids. The V gene's germline CDR1 is SGHTA and CDR2 FQGNSA. The DNA of the CDR3 is TGTGCCAGCCGTTCAAACCCTCGGGAGACCCAGTACTTC. Protein sequence: CASRSNPRETQYF. Drawing the rest from reference TRBV7-2 and TRBJ2-5, the complete variable domain is GAGVSQSPSNKVTEKGKDVELRCDPISGHTALYWYRQSLGQGLEFLIYFQGNSAPDKSGLPSDRFSAERTGGSVSTLTIQRTQQEDSAVYLCASRSNPRETQYFGPGTRLLVL.